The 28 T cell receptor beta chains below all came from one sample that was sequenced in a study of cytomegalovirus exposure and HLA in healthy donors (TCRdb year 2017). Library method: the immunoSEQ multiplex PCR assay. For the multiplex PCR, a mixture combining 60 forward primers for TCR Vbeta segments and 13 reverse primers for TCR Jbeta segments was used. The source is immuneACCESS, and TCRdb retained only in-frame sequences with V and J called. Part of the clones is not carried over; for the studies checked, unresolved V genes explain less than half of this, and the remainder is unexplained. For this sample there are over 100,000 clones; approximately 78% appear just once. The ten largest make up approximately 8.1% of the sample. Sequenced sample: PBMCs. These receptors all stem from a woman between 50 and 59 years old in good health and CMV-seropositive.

The CDR3 DNA is TGTGCCAGCTCACCACCGCGGAGCTACGAGCAGTACTTC. Its protein product is CASSPPRSYEQYF. The V and J genes are TRBV18 and TRBJ2-5; no clear D. The DNA end is more similar to TRBJ2-7, so the J call may be wrong. CDR3 length: 13 residues. The germline V gene has CDR1 KGHSH and CDR2 LQKENI.

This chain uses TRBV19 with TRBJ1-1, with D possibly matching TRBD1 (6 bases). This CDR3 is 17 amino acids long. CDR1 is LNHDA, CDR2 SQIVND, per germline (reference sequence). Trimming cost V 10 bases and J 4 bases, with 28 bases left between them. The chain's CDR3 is CATLLLGTPQGSTEAFF. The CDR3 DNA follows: TGTGCCACCCTCCTCCTCGGGACACCTCAGGGGAGCACTGAAGCTTTCTTT.

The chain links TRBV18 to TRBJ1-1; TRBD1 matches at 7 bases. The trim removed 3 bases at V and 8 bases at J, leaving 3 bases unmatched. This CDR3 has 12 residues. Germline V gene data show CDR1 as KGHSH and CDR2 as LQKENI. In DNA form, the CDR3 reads TGTGCCAGCTCACCGACAGGGTTAGAAGCTTTCTTT. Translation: CASSPTGLEAFF.

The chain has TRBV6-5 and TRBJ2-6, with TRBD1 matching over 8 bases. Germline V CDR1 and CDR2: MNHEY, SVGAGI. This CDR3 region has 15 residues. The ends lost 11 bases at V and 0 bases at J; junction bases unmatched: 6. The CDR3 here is CAVRDRSSGANVLTF. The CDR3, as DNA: TGTGCCGTCCGGGACAGGAGCTCTGGGGCCAACGTCCTGACTTTC.

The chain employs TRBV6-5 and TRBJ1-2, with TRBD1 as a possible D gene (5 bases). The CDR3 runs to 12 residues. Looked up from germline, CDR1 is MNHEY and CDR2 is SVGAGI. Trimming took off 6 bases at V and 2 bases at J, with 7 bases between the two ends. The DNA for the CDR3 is TGTGCCAGCAGACGACAGAACTATGGCTACACCTTC. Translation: CASRRQNYGYTF.

In nucleotides, the CDR3 is TGCGCCAGCAGCCAAGATTTGACTAGGGCGTCTCGTTCACCCCTCCACTTT. Amino acids: CASSQDLTRASRSPLHF. V is TRBV4-3 and J is TRBJ1-6; D is ambiguous. V was shortened by 0 bases and J by 9 bases, with 18 bases between the two germline ends. Per the germline V gene, CDR1 is LGHNA and CDR2 is YSLEER. The CDR3 runs 17 residues.

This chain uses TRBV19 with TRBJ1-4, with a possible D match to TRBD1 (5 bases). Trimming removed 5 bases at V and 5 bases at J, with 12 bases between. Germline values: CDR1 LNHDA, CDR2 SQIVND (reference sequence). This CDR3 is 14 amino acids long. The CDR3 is CASSALWGNEKLFF. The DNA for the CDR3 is TGTGCCAGTAGTGCTTTGTGGGGCAATGAAAAACTGTTTTTT.

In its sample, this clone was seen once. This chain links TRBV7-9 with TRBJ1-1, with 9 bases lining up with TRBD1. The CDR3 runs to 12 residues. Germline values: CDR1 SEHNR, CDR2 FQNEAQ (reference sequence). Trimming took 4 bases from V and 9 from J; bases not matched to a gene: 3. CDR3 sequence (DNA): TGTGCCAGCAGCTGGGGGACAGGGAAAGCTTTCTTT. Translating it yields CASSWGTGKAFF.

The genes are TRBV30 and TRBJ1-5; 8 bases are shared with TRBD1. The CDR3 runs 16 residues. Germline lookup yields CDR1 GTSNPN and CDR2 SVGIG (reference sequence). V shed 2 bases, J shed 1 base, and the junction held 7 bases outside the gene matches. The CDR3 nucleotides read TGTGCCTGGAGTCCAGGACAGGGTCGAAGCAATCAGCCCCAGCATTTT. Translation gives CAWSPGQGRSNQPQHF. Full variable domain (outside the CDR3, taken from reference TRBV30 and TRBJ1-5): SQTIHQWPATLVQPVGSPLSLECTVEGTSNPNLYWYRQAAGRGLQLLFYSVGIGQISSEVPQNLSASRPQDRQFILSSKKLLLSDSGFYLCAWSPGQGRSNQPQHFGDGTRLSIL.

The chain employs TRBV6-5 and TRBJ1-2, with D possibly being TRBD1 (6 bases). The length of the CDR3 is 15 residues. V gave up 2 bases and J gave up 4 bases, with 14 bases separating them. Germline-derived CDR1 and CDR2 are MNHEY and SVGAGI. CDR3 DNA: TGTGCCAGCAGTTACGGCTTGGGACATAGCTATGGCTACACCTTC. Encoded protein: CASSYGLGHSYGYTF.

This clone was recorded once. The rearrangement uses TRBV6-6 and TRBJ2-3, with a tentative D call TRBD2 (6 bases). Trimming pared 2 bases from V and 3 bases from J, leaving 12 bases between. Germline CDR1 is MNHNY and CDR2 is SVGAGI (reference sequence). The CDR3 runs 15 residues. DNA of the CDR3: TGTGCCAGCAGTTACGGGATAGCGGAGACAGATACGCAGTATTTT. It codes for CASSYGIAETDTQYF.

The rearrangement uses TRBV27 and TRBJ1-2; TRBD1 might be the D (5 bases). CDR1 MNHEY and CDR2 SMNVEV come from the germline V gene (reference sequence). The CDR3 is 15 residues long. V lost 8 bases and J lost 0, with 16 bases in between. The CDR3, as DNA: TGTGCCAGCTATCCTCTCGGGACTCCTAACTATGGCTACACCTTC. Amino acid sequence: CASYPLGTPNYGYTF.

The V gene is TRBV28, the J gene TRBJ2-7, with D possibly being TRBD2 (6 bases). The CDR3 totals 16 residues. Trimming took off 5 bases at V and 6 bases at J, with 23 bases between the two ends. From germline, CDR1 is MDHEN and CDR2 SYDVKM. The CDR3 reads CASSIPPAGIPLEQYF. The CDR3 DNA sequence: TGTGCCAGCAGTATCCCTCCAGCGGGCATACCTCTCGAGCAGTACTTC.

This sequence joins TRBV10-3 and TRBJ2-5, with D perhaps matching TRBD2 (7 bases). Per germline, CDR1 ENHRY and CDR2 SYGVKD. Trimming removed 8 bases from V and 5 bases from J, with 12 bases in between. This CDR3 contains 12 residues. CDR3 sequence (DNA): TGTGCCATCGGTTGGGGGGGCGAGACCCAGTACTTC. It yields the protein CAIGWGGETQYF.

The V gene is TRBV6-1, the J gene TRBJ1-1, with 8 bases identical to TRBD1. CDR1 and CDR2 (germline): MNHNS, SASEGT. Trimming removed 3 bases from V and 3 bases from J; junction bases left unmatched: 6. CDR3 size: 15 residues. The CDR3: CASSEQGARDTEAFF. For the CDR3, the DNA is TGTGCCAGCAGTGAGCAGGGGGCACGGGACACTGAAGCTTTCTTT.

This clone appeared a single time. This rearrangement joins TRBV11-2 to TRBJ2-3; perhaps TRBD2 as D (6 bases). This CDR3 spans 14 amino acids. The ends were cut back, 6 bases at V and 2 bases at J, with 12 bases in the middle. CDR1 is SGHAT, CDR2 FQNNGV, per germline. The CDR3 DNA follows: TGTGCCAGCAGTCCGGGACTCCACACAGATACGCAGTATTTT. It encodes CASSPGLHTDTQYF.

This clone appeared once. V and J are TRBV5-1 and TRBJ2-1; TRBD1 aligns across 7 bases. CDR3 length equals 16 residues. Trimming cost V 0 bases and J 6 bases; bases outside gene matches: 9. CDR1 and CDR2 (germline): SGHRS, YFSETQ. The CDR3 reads CASSLVPTGHSNEQFF. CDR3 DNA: TGCGCCAGCAGCTTGGTTCCGACAGGGCATTCCAATGAGCAGTTCTTC.

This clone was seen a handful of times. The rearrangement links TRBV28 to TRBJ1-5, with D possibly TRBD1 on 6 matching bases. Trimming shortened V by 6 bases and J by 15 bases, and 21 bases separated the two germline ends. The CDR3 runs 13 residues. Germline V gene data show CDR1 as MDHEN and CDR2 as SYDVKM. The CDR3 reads CASRIQGGGGWHF. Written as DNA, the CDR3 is TGTGCCAGCAGGATCCAAGGGGGGGGAGGATGGCATTTT.

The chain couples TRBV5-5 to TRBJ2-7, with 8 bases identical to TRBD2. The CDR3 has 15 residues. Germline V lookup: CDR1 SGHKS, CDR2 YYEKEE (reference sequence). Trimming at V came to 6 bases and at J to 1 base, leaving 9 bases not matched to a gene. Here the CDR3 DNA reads TGTGCCAGCACTGTAGCGGGACCTATTTCCTACGAGCAGTACTTC. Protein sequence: CASTVAGPISYEQYF.

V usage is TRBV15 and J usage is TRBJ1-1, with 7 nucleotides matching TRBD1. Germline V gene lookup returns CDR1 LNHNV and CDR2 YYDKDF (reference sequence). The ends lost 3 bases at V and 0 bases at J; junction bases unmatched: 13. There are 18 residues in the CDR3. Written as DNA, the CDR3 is TGTGCCACCAGCAGGACACAGGGGCTACGCAGGCTGAACACTGAAGCTTTCTTT. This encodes CATSRTQGLRRLNTEAFF.

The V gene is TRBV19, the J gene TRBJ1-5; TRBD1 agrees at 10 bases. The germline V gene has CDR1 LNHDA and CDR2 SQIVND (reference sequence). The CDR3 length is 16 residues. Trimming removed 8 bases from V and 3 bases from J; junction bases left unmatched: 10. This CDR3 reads CASHTDRGIYNQPQHF. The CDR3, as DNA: TGTGCCAGTCATACGGACAGGGGGATTTACAATCAGCCCCAGCATTTT.

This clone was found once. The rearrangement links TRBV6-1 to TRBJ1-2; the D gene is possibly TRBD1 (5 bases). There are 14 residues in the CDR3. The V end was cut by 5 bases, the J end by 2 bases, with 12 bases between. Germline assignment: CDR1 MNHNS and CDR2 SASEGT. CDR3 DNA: TGTGCCAGCAGTTTCGACCCAGGGAACTATGGCTACACCTTC. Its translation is CASSFDPGNYGYTF.

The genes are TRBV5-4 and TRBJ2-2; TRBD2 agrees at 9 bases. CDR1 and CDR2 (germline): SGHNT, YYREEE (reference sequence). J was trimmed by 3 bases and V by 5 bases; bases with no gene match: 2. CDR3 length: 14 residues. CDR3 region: CASRERGDTGELFF. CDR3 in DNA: TGTGCCAGCAGGGAGCGGGGGGACACCGGGGAGCTGTTTTTT.

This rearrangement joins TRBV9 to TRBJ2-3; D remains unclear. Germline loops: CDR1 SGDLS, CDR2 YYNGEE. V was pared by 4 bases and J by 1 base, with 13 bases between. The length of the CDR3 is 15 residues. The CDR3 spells CASSLEVLRTDTQYF. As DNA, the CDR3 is TGTGCCAGCAGCCTCGAGGTACTTCGCACAGATACGCAGTATTTT. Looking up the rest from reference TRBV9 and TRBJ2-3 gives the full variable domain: DSGVTQTPKHLITATGQRVTLRCSPRSGDLSVYWYQQSLDQGLQFLIQYYNGEERAKGNILERFSAQQFPDLHSELNLSSLELGDSALYFCASSLEVLRTDTQYFGPGTRLTVL.

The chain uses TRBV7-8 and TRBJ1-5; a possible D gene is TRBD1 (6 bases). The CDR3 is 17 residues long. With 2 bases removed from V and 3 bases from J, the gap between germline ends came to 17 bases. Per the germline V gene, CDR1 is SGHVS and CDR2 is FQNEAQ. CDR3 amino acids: CASSLRGRGYPNQPQHF. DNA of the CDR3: TGTGCCAGCAGCTTAAGGGGGAGGGGTTACCCCAATCAGCCCCAGCATTTT.

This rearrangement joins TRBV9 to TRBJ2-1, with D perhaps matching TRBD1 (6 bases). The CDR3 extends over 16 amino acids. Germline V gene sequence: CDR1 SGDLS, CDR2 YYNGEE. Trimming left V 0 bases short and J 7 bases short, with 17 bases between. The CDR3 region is CASSVEDQQGPNEQFF. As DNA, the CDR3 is TGTGCCAGCAGCGTAGAGGATCAACAGGGCCCGAATGAGCAGTTCTTC.

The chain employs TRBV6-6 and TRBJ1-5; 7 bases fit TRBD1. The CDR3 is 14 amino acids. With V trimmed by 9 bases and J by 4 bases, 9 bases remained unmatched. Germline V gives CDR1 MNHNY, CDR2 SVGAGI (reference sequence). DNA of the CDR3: TGTGCCAGTCAACCGGGACAGTTTAATCAGCCCCAGCATTTT. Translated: CASQPGQFNQPQHF.

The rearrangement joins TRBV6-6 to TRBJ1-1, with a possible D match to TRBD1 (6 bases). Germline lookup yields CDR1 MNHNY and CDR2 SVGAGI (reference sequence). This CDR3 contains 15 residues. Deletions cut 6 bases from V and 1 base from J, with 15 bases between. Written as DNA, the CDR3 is TGTGCCAGCAGCTCGACGAGGGGGTCGAACACTGAAGCTTTCTTT. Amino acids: CASSSTRGSNTEAFF.